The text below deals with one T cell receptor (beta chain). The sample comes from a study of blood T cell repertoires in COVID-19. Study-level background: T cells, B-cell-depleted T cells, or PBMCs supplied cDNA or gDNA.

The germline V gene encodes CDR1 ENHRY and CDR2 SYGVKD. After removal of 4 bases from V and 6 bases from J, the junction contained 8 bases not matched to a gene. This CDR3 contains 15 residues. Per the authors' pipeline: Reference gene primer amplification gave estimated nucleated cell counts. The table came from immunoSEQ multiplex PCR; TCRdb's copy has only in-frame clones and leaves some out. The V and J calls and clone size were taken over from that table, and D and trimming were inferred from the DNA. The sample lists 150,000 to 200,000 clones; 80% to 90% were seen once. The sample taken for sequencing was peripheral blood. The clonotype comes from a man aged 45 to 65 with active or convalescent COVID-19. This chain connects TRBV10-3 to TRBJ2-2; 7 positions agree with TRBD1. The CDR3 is CAISAEQGRSGELFF. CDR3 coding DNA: TGTGCCATCAGTGCGGAACAGGGGCGTTCCGGGGAGCTGTTTTTT.